This TCR beta chain was identified during a study of neurological immune-mediated disorders (dated by TCRdb to the late 2010s). Describing the broader study: Using UMI-based sequencing, the study compared peripheral blood TCR-beta repertoires from patients with HTLV-I-associated myelopathy (HAM/TSP), patients with multiple sclerosis, and healthy controls. The approximately 99 TCR-beta libraries included longitudinal samples, technical triplicates and paired sorted CD4+ and CD8+ T-cell subsets alongside PBMC samples. Of the 60 to 70 subjects in the cohort, about 14 were HAM/TSP patients, roughly 35 were multiple sclerosis patients, and approximately 20 were healthy controls.

To synthesize cDNA, template-switch 5'RACE was performed with a primer carrying a 10-nucleotide random unique molecular identifier so that each TCR transcript was tagged. Every sequencing run yielded over 190 million TCR-beta sequences covering 15-18 subjects. The RNeasy kit was used to extract total RNA. TCR-beta VDJ regions were amplified with primers for the TCR constant region and the 5'RACE anchor, using the KAPA Real-time Library Amplification kit. A first PCR added sample indexes and Illumina adaptors, and a second PCR then raised library yield. The roughly 650 bp TCR product was size-selected on a 2% E-gel SizeSelection system after Ampure bead purification. Before pooling, library quality was checked on a Bioanalyzer, concentration was measured with Qubit, and libraries were quantified with the Kapa Library Quantification kit. Libraries were sequenced paired-end 2 x 150 bp on an Illumina HiSeq 2500. To increase sequence diversity, about 23-30% phiX was spiked into each library pool. The study's own analysis went as follows. Quality-filtered reads were processed with the UMI-based MiGEC pipeline, which removed over 75% of raw TCR sequences during error correction. IMGT germline references were used for aligning VDJ genes, and each clonotype was defined as a unique CDR3 amino acid sequence together with its V-J genes. Clonal expansion, Shannon diversity and CDR3 relatedness were evaluated with VDJtools (CalcPairwiseDistances, ClusterSamples), while phylogenetic trees were built in CLCbio workbench. Expanded clones were defined as having at least 8 unique UMIs, based on coefficient-of-variation modelling across technical triplicates. The public reads were reanalyzed by TCRdb: fastp trimming at Q25, MiXCR alignment, in-frame beta chains only. Rows with a matching CDR3 protein are joined into one entry that keeps the most common DNA and genes. The V and J calls here are based on TCRdb, not the publication. For this sample the table gives around 80,000 distinct CDR3 sequences, of which about a tenth were detected only once. The top ten hold roughly 1.8% of the sample.

Points the paper makes about the study in general: Expanded clones from different subjects shared no identical CDR3 amino acid sequences, which suggests that TCR-beta repertoires were private in all groups. TCR clonal expansion was greatest in HAM/TSP patients and smallest in MS patients, who ranked below even healthy controls.

The CDR3 sequence holds 15 residues, the cysteine and phenylalanine included. The DNA shown is the 45-base CDR3, in frame from base 1. Trimming leaves V shorter by 7 bases and J shorter by 2 bases, with the junction holding 10 bases beyond the gene matches. The germline V gene encodes CDR1 SQVTM and CDR2 ANQGSEA. The healthy controls were volunteers from a blood bank in Maryland, USA. Libraries from unsorted PBMCs were made from 2 million PBMCs kept in RNAlater at -80 degrees C until RNA extraction. PBMCs were separated from peripheral blood using Ficoll-Hypaque density gradient centrifugation and then cryopreserved in liquid nitrogen. This clonotype was seen repeatedly, ten times or more. It has no known antigen specificity. No much larger clone exists at a distance of one base, and base qualities are not known.

The chain employs TRBV29-1 and TRBJ2-1; 8 junctional bases match TRBD2. The sequencing sample was made of PBMCs. The TCR comes from a middle-aged man in good health. The CDR3 reads as follows: CSGREGTSAYNEQFF. The nucleotides are TGCAGCGGGAGGGAGGGGACTAGTGCCTACAATGAGCAGTTCTTC.